The sequence of this T cell receptor beta chain was determined in a study of cytomegalovirus exposure and HLA in healthy donors. PCR employed 60 Vbeta and 13 Jbeta primers. Only in-frame clones appear in the TCRdb table, and some are missing; sequencing was by immunoSEQ multiplex PCR. In the table there are 100,000 or so clones, 60% to 85% of which are singletons. This CDR3 is built from 15 residues. The trim removed 6 bases at V and 4 bases at J, leaving 9 bases unmatched. Germline V gene sequence: CDR1 MDHEN, CDR2 SYDVKM. The source is a man aged 35 to 55 in good health and CMV-seronegative. This sequence joins TRBV28 and TRBJ2-1; TRBD1 aligns across 7 bases. The sequencing input was PBMCs. This CDR3 is CASSPARQGYNEQFF. CDR3 nucleotides: TGTGCCAGCAGCCCCGCGAGACAGGGTTACAATGAGCAGTTCTTC. The variable domain in full, with the rest retrieved from reference TRBV28 and TRBJ2-1, is DVKVTQSSRYLVKRTGEKVFLECVQDMDHENMFWYRQDPGLGLRLIYFSYDVKMKEKGDIPEGYSVSREKKERFSLILESASTNQTSMYLCASSPARQGYNEQFFGPGTRLTVL.